A single sample is the source of the 23 T cell receptor beta chains below, sequenced in a study of regulatory T cells in long-lasting Graves disease. Through Arm-PCR of CDR3 regions and iRepertoire HTBI primers, TCR beta libraries were built. TCRdb independently ran MiXCR on the multiplex PCR reads; one entry per CDR3 protein. The data show over 350,000 distinct CDR3 sequences, roughly 15% seen once. Indicated time point: newly diagnosed GD, antithyroid drugs for less than 3 months. Making the TCR library involved RNA that had been extracted from PBMCs. This same sample was also taken into another study, of T cells in Graves' hyperthyroidism and ophthalmopathy.

The sample was peripheral blood mononuclear cells (PBMCs), taken at new diagnosis, from a patient treated with antithyroid drugs. The receptors here all came from a woman in her thirties or forties with Graves disease.

About this clonotype: A much larger clone lies one base from this, so it may be a read error. This sequence joins TRBV28 and TRBJ1-5; weak D call: TRBD1 (5 bases). V was cut by 6 bases and J by 9 bases, with 24 bases left in between. Germline V gene lookup returns CDR1 MDHEN and CDR2 SYDVKM. This CDR3 has 16 amino acids. CDR3 nucleotides: TGTGCCAGCAGAGCTAAAGGGACCCTCTATGTGTGGCCCCAGCATTTT. Protein product: CASRAKGTLYVWPQHF. Full variable domain (outside the CDR3, taken from reference TRBV28 and TRBJ1-5): DVKVTQSSRYLVKRTGEKVFLECVQDMDHENMFWYRQDPGLGLRLIYFSYDVKMKEKGDIPEGYSVSREKKERFSLILESASTNQTSMYLCASRAKGTLYVWPQHFGDGTRLSIL.

The table lists this clonotype with many counts. The chain carries TRBV11-3 and TRBJ1-1; D unresolved. V was clipped by 2 bases and J by 5 bases, with 12 bases between them. The length of the CDR3 is 14 residues. Germline assignment: CDR1 SGHNT and CDR2 YENEEA. The CDR3 loop reads CASSLRGRETEAFF. CDR3 bases: TGTGCCAGCAGCTTACGGGGTCGGGAGACTGAAGCTTTCTTT.

This clonotype has ten or more counts. The rearrangement joins TRBV20-1 to TRBJ2-4, with 7 positions matching TRBD2. Germline assignment: CDR1 DFQATT and CDR2 SNEGSKA (reference sequence). This CDR3 comprises 14 residues. V lost 0 bases, J lost 8 bases, and 7 bases stayed unmatched. CDR3 DNA: TGCAGTGCTAGAGATTTCGGGGGGAGTGACATTCAGTACTTC. Encoded protein: CSARDFGGSDIQYF.

This clonotype was counted only a few times. The J gene is TRBJ2-1, the V gene TRBV13; 9 bases map to TRBD2. CDR1 PRHDT and CDR2 FYEKMQ come from the germline V gene (reference sequence). The CDR3 loop spans 16 amino acids. J was trimmed by 7 bases and V by 5 bases; bases with no gene match: 12. CDR3 loop: CASSRWSSGSGNEQFF. The CDR3 DNA follows: TGTGCCAGCAGCCGCTGGAGTAGCGGGAGTGGAAATGAGCAGTTCTTC.

This clonotype has a handful of counts. The gene calls are TRBV28 and TRBJ1-2; D possibly corresponds to TRBD1 (5 bases). With 3 bases removed from V and 0 bases from J, the gap between germline ends came to 11 bases. Germline assignment: CDR1 MDHEN and CDR2 SYDVKM. CDR3 size: 15 residues. This CDR3 is CASSFGGPANYGYTF. Here the CDR3 DNA reads TGTGCCAGCAGTTTCGGGGGACCAGCTAACTATGGCTACACCTTC.

This clonotype turned up a few times. The chain uses TRBV5-5 and TRBJ2-6, with 8 positions matching TRBD1. Trimming at V came to 2 bases and at J to 2 bases, leaving 3 bases not matched to a gene. Looked up from germline, CDR1 is SGHKS and CDR2 is YYEKEE (reference sequence). The CDR3 sequence is 16 residues long. DNA for the CDR3: TGTGCCAGCAGCTTTAACAGGGGGACTGGGGCCAACGTCCTGACTTTC. Protein: CASSFNRGTGANVLTF.

The sample holds many counts of this clonotype. The rearrangement links TRBV5-1 to TRBJ2-1; the match to TRBD2 covers 9 bases. The CDR3 totals 19 residues. Per the germline V gene, CDR1 is SGHRS and CDR2 is YFSETQ. The trim removed 0 bases at V and 4 bases at J, leaving 14 bases unmatched. CDR3 in DNA: TGCGCCAGCAGCTTGGCCGCTAGCGGGATACCTACAAAGTACAATGAGCAGTTCTTC. Translating gives CASSLAASGIPTKYNEQFF.

This chain connects TRBV4-3 to TRBJ2-3; 8 positions agree with TRBD2. V was clipped by 1 base and J by 7 bases; unmatched bases: 16. The CDR3 is made up of 18 amino acids. Germline V gene data show CDR1 as LGHNA and CDR2 as YSLEER. The CDR3 region has the DNA TGCGCCAGCAGCCAAGGGCTAGCGGGCGAAGCTCTAAAAAATACGCAGTATTTT. Amino acids: CASSQGLAGEALKNTQYF.

The chain joins TRBV19 to TRBJ2-1; 7 bases fit TRBD2. Germline V gene sequence: CDR1 LNHDA, CDR2 SQIVND (reference sequence). This CDR3 contains 15 residues. V dropped 6 bases and J dropped 2; count of bases not matched to a gene: 7. CDR3 in DNA: TGTGCCAGTAGATCAGCGGGGCACCCCTACAATGAGCAGTTCTTC. It yields the protein CASRSAGHPYNEQFF. The entire variable domain, with the rest obtained from reference TRBV19 and TRBJ2-1, is as follows: DGGITQSPKYLFRKEGQNVTLSCEQNLNHDAMYWYRQDPGQGLRLIYYSQIVNDFQKGDIAEGYSVSREKKESFPLTVTSAQKNPTAFYLCASRSAGHPYNEQFFGPGTRLTVL.

This clonotype was found many times. V is TRBV10-2 and J is TRBJ2-5, with 10 bases that match TRBD2. Unmatched junction bases numbered 8, after V lost 5 bases and J lost 5 bases. CDR1 and CDR2 (germline): WSHSY, SAAADI. The CDR3 runs to 15 residues. The CDR3 is CASSKRGTSDETQYF. As DNA, the CDR3 is TGCGCCAGCAGTAAAAGGGGGACTAGCGACGAGACCCAGTACTTC.

This clonotype was seen repeatedly, ten times or more. The J gene is TRBJ2-1, the V gene TRBV6-2 or TRBV6-3; TRBD1 aligns across 7 bases. V lost 2 bases and J lost 0; bases outside the gene matches: 13. In germline, CDR1 is MNHEY, CDR2 SVGEGT. This CDR3 has 19 amino acids. The DNA of the CDR3 is TGTGCCAGCAGTTACCTATCTCCTCCGACAGGGCCCTCCTACAATGAGCAGTTCTTC. Protein: CASSYLSPPTGPSYNEQFF.

This clonotype showed up many times. The chain uses TRBV10-3 and TRBJ2-2, with unresolved D. Trimming took off 3 bases at V and 4 bases at J, with 9 bases between the two ends. Per the germline V gene, CDR1 is ENHRY and CDR2 is SYGVKD. The CDR3 length is 14 residues. The CDR3 loop reads CAISDLVGTGELFF. The CDR3, as DNA: TGTGCCATCAGTGATCTTGTAGGCACCGGGGAGCTGTTTTTT.

Ten or more counts support this clonotype. J is TRBJ2-2 and V is TRBV12-3 or TRBV12-4, with a tentative D call TRBD2 (5 bases). CDR3 length: 14 amino acids. V lost 7 bases to trimming and J lost 2 bases, with 11 bases between them. Here the CDR3 reads CASKRAENTGELFF. The CDR3 nucleotides read TGTGCCAGCAAGAGAGCGGAAAACACCGGGGAGCTGTTTTTT.

This clonotype has more than one count but fewer than ten. The chain has TRBV9 and TRBJ2-1; 13 bases map to TRBD2. In germline, CDR1 is SGDLS, CDR2 YYNGEE. V dropped 4 bases and J dropped 6; count of bases not matched to a gene: 7. The CDR3 has 16 residues. The CDR3 DNA sequence: TGTGCCAGCAGCCCGGGGACTAGCGGGATATCCAATGAGCAGTTCTTC. Its translation: CASSPGTSGISNEQFF.

The chain couples TRBV28 to TRBJ1-1; D perhaps matches TRBD1 (6 bases). The V end was cut by 9 bases, the J end by 7 bases, with 15 bases between. CDR3 length: 12 residues. Germline CDR1 and CDR2: MDHEN and SYDVKM. This chain's CDR3 is CASLGGQNEAFF. CDR3 bases: TGTGCCAGTCTAGGGGGGCAGAATGAAGCTTTCTTT.

This clonotype appeared many times. The gene calls are TRBV9 and TRBJ2-2; D is unresolved. V dropped 0 bases and J dropped 4 bases, with 10 bases sitting between them. This CDR3 spans 15 amino acids. Germline V gene data show CDR1 as SGDLS and CDR2 as YYNGEE. The DNA for the CDR3 is TGTGCCAGCAGCGTAGGTTCCTCCACCACCGGGGAGCTGTTTTTT. It codes for CASSVGSSTTGELFF.

The sample holds many counts of this clonotype. V gene TRBV3-1 combines with J gene TRBJ2-5; D ambiguous. Trimming removed 1 base at V and 5 bases at J, with 11 bases between. This CDR3 has 14 residues. CDR1 and CDR2 from the germline V gene are LGHDT and YNNKEL (reference sequence). The CDR3 protein is CASSQAHRLETQYF. The CDR3 DNA follows: TGTGCCAGCAGCCAAGCCCATAGATTGGAGACCCAGTACTTC.

This clonotype was counted ten times or more. V is TRBV28 and J is TRBJ2-7; 7 bases match TRBD1. The CDR3 is made up of 18 amino acids. Germline CDR1 and CDR2: MDHEN and SYDVKM. Trimming took 1 base from V and 3 from J; bases not matched to a gene: 15. The CDR3 spells CASSLSPDRVRVIYEQYF. CDR3 sequence (DNA): TGTGCCAGCAGTTTATCCCCCGACAGGGTACGGGTTATCTACGAGCAGTACTTC.

The V gene is TRBV5-6, the J gene TRBJ2-7; tentatively, D is TRBD2 (7 bases). Trimming removed 8 bases at V and 5 bases at J, with 20 bases between. This CDR3 is built from 14 residues. Per the germline V gene, CDR1 is SGHDT and CDR2 is YYEEEE. The CDR3 reads CARSGWGGRDEQYF. CDR3 coding DNA: TGTGCCAGAAGTGGATGGGGGGGGCGGGACGAGCAGTACTTC.

This clonotype appeared a few times. A much larger clone sits a single nucleotide away, making a read error possible. The V and J genes are TRBV24-1 and TRBJ2-7; 7 positions agree with TRBD1. From germline, CDR1 is KGHDR and CDR2 SFDVKD. The CDR3 has 13 residues. J gave up 3 bases and V 5 bases, and 3 bases lay outside the gene matches. CDR3 sequence reads: CATSARDSYEQYF. Here the CDR3 DNA reads TGTGCCACCAGTGCCAGGGACAGCTACGAGCAGTACTTC.

This clonotype turned up a few times. A much larger clonotype is one base distant, so this may be a read error. As the CDR3 is not closed by the conserved phenylalanine or tryptophan, this likely results from a read error. The chain links TRBV6-1 to TRBJ2-5, with 13 bases matching TRBD2. The CDR3 is 17 residues long. Germline V CDR1 and CDR2: MNHNS, SASEGT. The trim removed 6 bases at V and 0 bases at J, leaving 7 bases unmatched. The CDR3 protein is CASRTGTSGNYQETQYL. The CDR3 nucleotides are TGTGCCAGCAGAACCGGGACTAGCGGGAACTACCAAGAGACCCAGTACCTC.

This clonotype was counted between two and nine times. This sequence joins TRBV5-1 and TRBJ2-7; 9 nucleotides align to TRBD2. There are 15 residues in the CDR3. V lost 3 bases to trimming and J lost 7 bases; unmatched junction nucleotides: 11. The germline V gene encodes CDR1 SGHRS and CDR2 YFSETQ. CDR3: CASSSQGAGGEEQYF. As DNA, the CDR3 is TGCGCCAGCAGCTCTCAGGGAGCGGGAGGCGAAGAGCAGTACTTC. Full variable domain (remainder filled in from reference TRBV5-1 and TRBJ2-7): KAGVTQTPRYLIKTRGQQVTLSCSPISGHRSVSWYQQTPGQGLQFLFEYFSETQRNKGNFPGRFSGRQFSNSRSEMNVSTLELGDSALYLCASSSQGAGGEEQYFGPGTRLTVT.

The table lists this clonotype with many counts. The chain couples TRBV6-2 or TRBV6-3 to TRBJ2-7, with D uncertain. The CDR3 runs 16 residues. The germline CDR1 and CDR2 sequences are MNHEY and SVGEGT. V lost 3 bases to trimming and J lost 0 bases, with 15 bases between them. The DNA of the CDR3 is TGTGCCAGCAGTTATTCACAACAGCTGAGCTCCTACGAGCAGTACTTC. Translation: CASSYSQQLSSYEQYF.